This is a list of T cell receptor beta chains from one sample in a study of shared clonotypes between healthy human individuals. Sequencing used immunoSEQ multiplex PCR; TCRdb keeps in-frame clones, though not all of them. The top ten clones hold roughly 0.65% of a sample with fewer than 1.4 million clones, 70% to 80% of them seen once. Sequencing was done on a sample of memory CD4+ T cells from PBMCs. These receptors were taken from a man aged 18-30 years in good health. Some clones in this sample may be carry-over from other donors' samples. Each CDR3 is given with its conserved first and last residue. A D gene is named only where the DNA matches it firmly. Size is stated for part of the rows, as once, few or many counts, or as a class when the clone is expanded.

cdr3_aa,cdr3_nt,v_call,clone_size,d_call,j_call
CATLGGARETQYF,TGTGCCACCCTGGGAGGTGCGAGAGAGACCCAGTACTTC,TRBV18,-,-,TRBJ2-5
CARYGGLGNEPQHF,TGTGCCCGATACGGGGGATTGGGGAATGAACCCCAGCATTTT,TRBV6-5,few,-,TRBJ1-5
CASSLVTGGVGYTF,TGTGCCAGCAGCTTGGTAACAGGGGGCGTTGGCTACACCTTC,TRBV5-6,-,TRBD1,TRBJ1-2
CATRGTGRGDTQYF,TGTGCCACCCGGGGGACCGGGAGGGGAGATACGCAGTATTTT,TRBV27,-,TRBD2,TRBJ2-3
CASSQATGSTGELFF,TGTGCCAGCAGCCAAGCAACAGGGAGCACCGGGGAGCTGTTTTTT,TRBV2,-,-,TRBJ2-2
CASSLDGRGGYGYTF,TGTGCCAGCAGCTTGGATGGACGCGGAGGGTATGGCTACACCTTC,TRBV5-6,-,-,TRBJ1-2
CASSPSGGTEAFF,TGTGCCAGCTCACCAAGCGGGGGGACTGAAGCTTTCTTT,TRBV18,-,-,TRBJ1-1
CASSWGLAGTYEQYF,TGTGCCAGCAGTTGGGGACTAGCGGGAACCTACGAGCAGTACTTC,TRBV28,-,TRBD2,TRBJ2-7
CASRDPGQGTGELFF,TGTGCCAGCAGAGATCCGGGACAGGGGACCGGGGAGCTGTTTTTT,TRBV28,-,TRBD1,TRBJ2-2
CASSLDYNEQFF,TGTGCCAGCAGCTTGGATTACAATGAGCAGTTCTTC,TRBV5-6,-,-,TRBJ2-1
CASSLRRLETQYF,TGTGCCAGCAGTTTACGCCGCCTGGAGACCCAGTACTTC,TRBV28,-,-,TRBJ2-5
CASSELGFAEAFF,TGTGCCAGCAGTGAATTGGGTTTCGCTGAAGCTTTCTTT,TRBV25-1,-,-,TRBJ1-1
CASSPVTASVYEQYF,TGTGCCAGCAGCCCAGTGACGGCTTCGGTCTACGAGCAGTACTTC,TRBV5-5,-,-,TRBJ2-7
CASSLTGMNTEAFF,TGTGCCAGCAGCCTGACAGGGATGAACACTGAAGCTTTCTTT,TRBV2,-,TRBD1,TRBJ1-1
CASSEYRTNEQFF,TGTGCCAGCAGTGAGTATAGGACCAATGAGCAGTTCTTC,TRBV2,-,-,TRBJ2-1
CARTYEQYF,TGTGCCAGAACCTACGAGCAGTACTTC,TRBV5-3,-,-,TRBJ2-7